This T cell receptor (beta chain) was observed in a study of Graves' ophthalmopathy and Graves' hyperthyroidism. The study, taken as a whole, reports: Ophthalmopathy progression was predicted by the model at around 70% sensitivity and approximately 72% specificity.

The CDR3 runs 13 residues. In germline, CDR1 is MNHNS, CDR2 SASEGT. Trimming pared 4 bases from V and 2 bases from J, leaving 8 bases between. On this clonotype: Its antigen remains unidentified.

Those donors who had ophthalmopathy presented with moderate-to-severe activity, a CAS of ≥3, a NOSPECS of ≥4 and a duration under 3 months. Ineligible for inclusion were patients with other autoimmune diseases, uncontrolled infections, pregnancy or lactation. Using RNA transcripts, the TCR beta CDR3 regions were amplified. Second-round multiplex PCR came after first-round RT-PCR with HTBI primers. One entry per CDR3 protein, called by TCRdb with MiXCR from the multiplex PCR reads. Among 350,000 to 450,000 distinct CDR3 sequences listed, around 18% were seen once. The TCR comes from a woman younger than 35 with Graves' ophthalmopathy. The V and J genes are TRBV6-1 and TRBJ1-1; D remains unclear. The sample taken for sequencing was peripheral blood. CDR3 amino acids: CASSAEENTEAFF. The CDR3 DNA reads TGTGCCAGCAGTGCTGAAGAAAACACTGAAGCTTTCTTT.